This T cell receptor beta chain was identified during a study of T-cell memory formation after mild COVID-19. On the study more broadly: For the most part, TCR clusters were specific to one donor.

In regard to this clonotype: Its target is not known.

Constant-segment primers were used for 5'RACE, and the resulting TCR alpha and TCR beta cDNA libraries carried sample barcodes and UMIs. A single record per CDR3 protein comes from TCRdb applying MiXCR to the 5' RACE reads. Of some 300,000 distinct CDR3 sequences in the sample, around 19% were seen once. V was pared by 5 bases and J by 10 bases, with 13 bases of the junction left unmatched. Germline loops: CDR1 SGHTA, CDR2 FQGTGA. The CDR3 spans 15 residues. Study-level results: CD4/CD8 balance held among clones contracting day 15 to 85, and later expanders leaned CD4+. Unconfirmed was the SARS-CoV-2 specificity of second-wave clones that peaked on day 37.

Material: PBMCs or a T cell subset sorted from them (not recorded which). This clonotype was obtained from a man younger than 35 who had mild COVID-19 (a few samples of this study predate the infection). Cell type and time point are not known. The chain links TRBV7-3 to TRBJ2-1; 8 nucleotides line up with TRBD2. The CDR3, as DNA: TGTGCCAGCAGCCCTACCCCCCGGGGGGGGGGGGAGCAGTTCTTC. Its protein is CASSPTPRGGGEQFF.